This T cell receptor beta chain was identified in a study of blood T cell repertoires in COVID-19 (dated by TCRdb to between 2020 and 2021). For the study in its entirety: The collaborator samples originated in the United States, Italy and Spain and spanned the acute and convalescent phases of COVID-19. The prospective study material was composed of cDNA or gDNA derived from T cells, B-cell-depleted T cells, or PBMCs. The dataset comprised deeply sampled blood TCRbeta repertoires from subjects exposed to, actively infected with, or recovered from COVID-19. The repertoires were made available in a free public database intended to serve as a resource for research on the immune response to SARS-CoV-2. The samples were drawn from two sources: the first 160 participants of the ongoing ImmuneRACE study, and 1,254 subjects contributed by 6 global collaborators. Nearly every sample came with metadata listing a de-identified subject ID, COVID-19 status, age in years and sex. HLA class I and class II types, where available, came from metadata supplied by the sample provider rather than from assay-based typing.

The collaborating institutions used their own protocols to collect whole blood in K2EDTA tubes. Collaborator samples were shipped for TCRbeta analysis as frozen whole blood, isolated PBMCs, or DNA extracted from either sample type. What the research found in general, with its limitations: The amount of clinical and demographic metadata varied by source and participant and was provided uncurated.

With regard to this clone: Its antigen remains undetermined. Base qualities are missing; no much larger clone stands one base away.

The CDR3 holds 14 amino acids from the cysteine to the phenylalanine. Of all the DNA, just the CDR3 is kept, 42 bases in frame from base 1. The germline V gene encodes CDR1 LNHDA and CDR2 SQIVND (reference sequence). Clipping removes 3 bases from V and 3 bases from J, with 4 as the unmatched junction base count. TCRbeta CDR3 regions were amplified from genomic DNA by means of the immunoSEQ Assay, a bias-controlled multiplex PCR. On the authors' methods: The number of nucleated cells in each sample was estimated by amplification of reference gene primers within the assay. To quantify the absolute abundance of each unique TCRbeta CDR3 rearrangement, sequence reads were collapsed and filtered. For each sample, productive Simpson clonality was calculated as the square root of Simpson's diversity index across productive rearrangements. Imported from immuneACCESS, the table was reduced by TCRdb to in-frame sequences with V and J called. These copies leave out some clones; in studies compared against another copy, an unresolved V gene accounts for under half, and the cause of the remainder is not known. D and trimming come from the DNA, and the V and J calls and clone size come from that table. The sample data list approximately 130,000 clones, and around 86% of these were observed just once. Approximately 9.1% of the sample comes from the top ten.

The receptor was derived from an older woman with active or convalescent COVID-19. The specimen sequenced was peripheral blood. The receptor chain draws on TRBV19 and TRBJ1-1; 7 middle bases align to TRBD1. The sequenced DNA is TGTGCCAGTAGTATGGCAGGGGGTTACACTGAAGCTTTCTTT. It encodes CASSMAGGYTEAFF.